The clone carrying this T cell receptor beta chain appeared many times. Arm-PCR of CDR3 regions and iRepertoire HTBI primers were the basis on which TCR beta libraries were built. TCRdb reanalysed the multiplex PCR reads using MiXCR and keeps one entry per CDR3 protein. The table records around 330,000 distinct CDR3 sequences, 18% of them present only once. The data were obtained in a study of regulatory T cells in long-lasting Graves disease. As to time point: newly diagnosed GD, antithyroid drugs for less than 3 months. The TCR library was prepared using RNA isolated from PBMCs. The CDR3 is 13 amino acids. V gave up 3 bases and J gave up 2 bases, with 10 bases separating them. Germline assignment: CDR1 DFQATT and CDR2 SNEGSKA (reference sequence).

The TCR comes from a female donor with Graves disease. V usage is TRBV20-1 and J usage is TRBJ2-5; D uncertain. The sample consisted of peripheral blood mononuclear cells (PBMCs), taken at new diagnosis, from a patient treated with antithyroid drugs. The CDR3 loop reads CSASDSFQETQYF. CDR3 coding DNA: TGCAGTGCTAGTGACTCTTTTCAAGAGACCCAGTACTTC.